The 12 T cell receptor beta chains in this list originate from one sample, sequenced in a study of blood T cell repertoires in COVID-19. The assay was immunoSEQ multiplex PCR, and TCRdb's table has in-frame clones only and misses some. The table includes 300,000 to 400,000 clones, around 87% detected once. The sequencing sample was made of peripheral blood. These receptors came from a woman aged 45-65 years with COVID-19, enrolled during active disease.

The CDR3 region is CASSSRQGRQPQHF. DNA for the CDR3: TGTGCCAGCAGCTCACGACAGGGACGACAGCCCCAGCATTTT. The V gene is TRBV7-8, the J gene TRBJ1-5; 7 bases fit TRBD1. In germline, CDR1 is SGHVS, CDR2 FQNEAQ. J gave up 7 bases and V 4 bases, and 7 bases lay outside the gene matches. There are 14 residues in the CDR3.

The CDR3 DNA reads as TGTGCCAGCAGCCAGCTGGGGCAGGGGCGGGTAGACATTCAGTACTTC. It is translated as CASSQLGQGRVDIQYF. The chain has TRBV4-2 and TRBJ2-4; tentative D call: TRBD1 (6 bases). Trimming pared 3 bases from V and 8 bases from J, leaving 20 bases between. The CDR3 sequence is 16 residues long. In germline, CDR1 is LGHNA, CDR2 YNFKEQ.

For the CDR3, the DNA is TGTGCCAGCAGCCAAAGGACAGGGGATCGAGCGAACTATGGCTACACCTTC. Translated: CASSQRTGDRANYGYTF. The rearrangement uses TRBV4-2 and TRBJ1-2, with 9 bases lining up with TRBD1. The CDR3 is made up of 17 amino acids. The junction had 9 bases not matched to a gene; V was cut back by 2 bases and J by 2 bases. The germline V gene encodes CDR1 LGHNA and CDR2 YNFKEQ.

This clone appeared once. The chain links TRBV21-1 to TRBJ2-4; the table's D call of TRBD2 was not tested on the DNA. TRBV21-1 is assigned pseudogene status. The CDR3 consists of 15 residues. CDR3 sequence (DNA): TGTGCCAGCAGCAGTCTAGCGGGGCCTAAAAACATTCAGTACTTC. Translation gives CASSSLAGPKNIQYF.

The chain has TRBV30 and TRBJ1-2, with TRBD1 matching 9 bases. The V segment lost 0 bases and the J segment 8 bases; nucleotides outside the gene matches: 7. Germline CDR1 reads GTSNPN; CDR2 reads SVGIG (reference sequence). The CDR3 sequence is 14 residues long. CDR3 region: CAWSVLQGAGGYTF. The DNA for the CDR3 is TGTGCCTGGAGTGTACTACAGGGGGCGGGGGGCTACACCTTC. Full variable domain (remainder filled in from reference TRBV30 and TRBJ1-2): SQTIHQWPATLVQPVGSPLSLECTVEGTSNPNLYWYRQAAGRGLQLLFYSVGIGQISSEVPQNLSASRPQDRQFILSSKKLLLSDSGFYLCAWSVLQGAGGYTFGSGTRLTVV.

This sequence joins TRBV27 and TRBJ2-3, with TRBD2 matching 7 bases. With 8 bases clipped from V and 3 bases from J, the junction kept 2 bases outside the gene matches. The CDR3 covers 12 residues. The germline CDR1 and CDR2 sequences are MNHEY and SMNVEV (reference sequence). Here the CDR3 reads CASGGRTDTQYF. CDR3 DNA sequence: TGTGCCAGCGGCGGGAGAACAGATACGCAGTATTTT.

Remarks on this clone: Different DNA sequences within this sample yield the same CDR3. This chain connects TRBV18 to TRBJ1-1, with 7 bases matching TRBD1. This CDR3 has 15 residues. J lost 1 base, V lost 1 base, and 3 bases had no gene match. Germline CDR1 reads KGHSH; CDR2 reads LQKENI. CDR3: CASSPRTGENTEAFF. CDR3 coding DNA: TGTGCCAGCTCACCACGCACAGGGGAGAACACTGAAGCTTTCTTT.

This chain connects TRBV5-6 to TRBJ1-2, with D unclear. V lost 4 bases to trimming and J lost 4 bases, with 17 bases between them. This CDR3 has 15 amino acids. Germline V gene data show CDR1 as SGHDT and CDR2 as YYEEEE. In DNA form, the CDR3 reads TGTGCCAGCAGCAAGACGGGAGGCGGCGGCTATGGCTACACCTTC. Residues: CASSKTGGGGYGYTF.

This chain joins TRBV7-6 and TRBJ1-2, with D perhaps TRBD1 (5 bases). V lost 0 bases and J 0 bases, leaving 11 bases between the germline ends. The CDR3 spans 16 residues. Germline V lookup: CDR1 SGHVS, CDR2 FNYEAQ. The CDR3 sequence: CASSLARGPSNYGYTF. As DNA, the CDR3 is TGTGCCAGCAGCTTAGCGCGGGGCCCCTCTAACTATGGCTACACCTTC.

CDR3 protein: CASSPRATYEQYF. Written as DNA, the CDR3 is TGTGCCAGCTCACCGAGGGCAACCTACGAGCAGTACTTC. The rearrangement uses TRBV18 and TRBJ2-7, with D possibly matching TRBD2 (5 bases). With 3 bases removed from V and 2 bases from J, the gap between germline ends came to 8 bases. Germline loops: CDR1 KGHSH, CDR2 LQKENI. The CDR3 is 13 amino acids.

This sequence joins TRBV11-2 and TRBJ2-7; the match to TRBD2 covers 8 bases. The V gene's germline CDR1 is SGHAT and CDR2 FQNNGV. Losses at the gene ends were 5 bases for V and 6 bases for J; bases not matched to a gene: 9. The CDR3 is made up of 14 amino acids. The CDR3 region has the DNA TGTGCCAGCAGCCCACTGACTAGCGCGGGCGAGCAGTACTTC. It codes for CASSPLTSAGEQYF. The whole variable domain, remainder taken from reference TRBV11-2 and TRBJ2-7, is EAGVAQSPRYKIIEKRQSVAFWCNPISGHATLYWYQQILGQGPKLLIQFQNNGVVDDSQLPKDRFSAERLKGVDSTLKIQPAKLEDSAVYLCASSPLTSAGEQYFGPGTRLTVT.

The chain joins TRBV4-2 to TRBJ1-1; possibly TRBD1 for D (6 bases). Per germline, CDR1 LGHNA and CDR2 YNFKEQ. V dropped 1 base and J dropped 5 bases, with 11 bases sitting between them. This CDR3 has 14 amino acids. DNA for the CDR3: TGTGCCAGCAGCCAAGTGGGGGCAGGGACTGAAGCTTTCTTT. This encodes CASSQVGAGTEAFF.